Following are 32 T cell receptor beta chains from one sample sequenced in a study of cytomegalovirus exposure and HLA in healthy donors. Measured with immunoSEQ multiplex PCR; TCRdb has only the in-frame clones, and not every one. The profile shows 180,000 or so clones, around 87% of them singletons. Material: PBMCs. Receptor source: a young woman in good health and CMV-seronegative.

This chain uses TRBV7-9 with TRBJ2-5, with D possibly TRBD1 on 5 matching bases. Germline lookup yields CDR1 SEHNR and CDR2 FQNEAQ (reference sequence). The CDR3 runs 12 residues. Trimming took off 5 bases at V and 5 bases at J, with 9 bases between the two ends. This CDR3 is CASSPAGETQYF. The CDR3, as DNA: TGTGCCAGCAGCCCAGCAGGGGAGACCCAGTACTTC.

The chain employs TRBV10-3 and TRBJ1-1; D gene ambiguous. The CDR3 runs 17 residues. Trimming cost V 2 bases and J 0 bases, with 16 bases left between them. CDR1 and CDR2 (germline): ENHRY, SYGVKD. CDR3 coding DNA: TGTGCCATCAGTGAGACCGTAAACGGACTCATGAACACTGAAGCTTTCTTT. Translation: CAISETVNGLMNTEAFF.

The chain couples TRBV7-8 to TRBJ2-2; 7 bases map to TRBD1. There are 16 residues in the CDR3. J gave up 2 bases and V 5 bases, and 8 bases lay outside the gene matches. CDR1 SGHVS and CDR2 FQNEAQ come from the germline V gene. In DNA form, the CDR3 reads TGTGCCAGCAGCCCACTCCGGGACAGAAACACCGGGGAGCTGTTTTTT. Residues: CASSPLRDRNTGELFF. Supplemented by reference TRBV7-8 and TRBJ2-2, the full variable domain reads GAGVSQSPRYKVAKRGQDVALRCDPISGHVSLFWYQQALGQGPEFLTYFQNEAQLDKSGLPSDRFFAERPEGSVSTLKIQRTQQEDSAVYLCASSPLRDRNTGELFFGEGSRLTVL.

V and J are TRBV4-2 and TRBJ2-1; TRBD2 matches at 11 bases. Trimming at V came to 5 bases and at J to 4 bases, leaving 7 bases not matched to a gene. Germline assignment: CDR1 LGHNA and CDR2 YNFKEQ. There are 16 residues in the CDR3. The CDR3 loop reads CASSSYSGGGYNEQFF. In nucleotides, the CDR3 is TGTGCCAGCAGCTCATATAGCGGGGGGGGATACAATGAGCAGTTCTTC.

The table lists this clone with a few counts. This chain joins TRBV7-2 and TRBJ1-6, with 8 bases fitting TRBD1. V lost 5 bases, J lost 7 bases, and 10 bases stayed unmatched. The length of the CDR3 is 16 residues. The germline V gene encodes CDR1 SGHTA and CDR2 FQGNSA. The DNA for the CDR3 is TGTGCCAGCAGCAGGGACAGGAGAGGGCTAAATTCACCCCTCCACTTT. It codes for CASSRDRRGLNSPLHF.

This chain uses TRBV7-8 with TRBJ1-2; a possible D gene is TRBD1 (6 bases). Looked up from germline, CDR1 is SGHVS and CDR2 is FQNEAQ. The CDR3 has 13 residues. V lost 5 bases and J lost 8, with 15 bases in between. CDR3 in DNA: TGTGCCAGCAGCCCCGACAGGACAGTCGGCTACACCTTC. Its translation is CASSPDRTVGYTF.

The chain joins TRBV2 to TRBJ1-2, with no clear D. The germline V and J ends were trimmed by 1 base and 7 bases, with 13 bases remaining between them. The germline gives CDR1 SNHLY, CDR2 FYNNEI. The CDR3 is made up of 14 amino acids. CDR3 protein: CASSEESGLGGYTF. The CDR3 DNA follows: TGTGCCAGCAGTGAAGAATCCGGCCTAGGTGGCTACACCTTC.

This rearrangement joins TRBV5-4 to TRBJ1-6; 8 bases line up with TRBD1. Germline V lookup: CDR1 SGHNT, CDR2 YYREEE (reference sequence). This CDR3 has 17 residues. The V and J ends lost 0 bases and 7 bases, in that order; junction bases with no gene match: 9. CDR3 coding DNA: TGTGCCAGCAGCTTGGAGGTGGACAGGGTGGGGAATTCACCCCTCCACTTT. This encodes CASSLEVDRVGNSPLHF.

In nucleotides, the CDR3 is TGCGCCAGCAGCCAAGATAACAGGGGGGCCTATGGCTACACCTTC. Protein: CASSQDNRGAYGYTF. The chain is built from TRBV4-3 and TRBJ1-2, with 8 bases matching TRBD1. V shed 0 bases and J 4 bases; nucleotides not matched to a gene: 4. The CDR3 contains 15 residues. Germline CDR1 LGHNA, CDR2 YSLEER.

V gene TRBV27 combines with J gene TRBJ2-1; TRBD2 matches at 7 bases. Germline CDR1 is MNHEY and CDR2 is SMNVEV (reference sequence). This CDR3 is built from 14 residues. Trimming removed 5 bases from V and 6 bases from J; junction bases left unmatched: 7. The CDR3 nucleotides read TGTGCCAGCAGTCTGCGGCAGCGGGGCAATGAGCAGTTCTTC. It encodes CASSLRQRGNEQFF.

In its sample, this clone was seen once. The chain couples TRBV13 to TRBJ2-5; maybe TRBD1 (6 bases). The length of the CDR3 is 16 residues. CDR1 is PRHDT, CDR2 FYEKMQ, per germline (reference sequence). Deletions cut 6 bases from V and 3 bases from J, with 20 bases between. The CDR3 DNA follows: TGTGCCAGCAGGCTGGTAGGCAGGGGTAAGAAAGAGACCCAGTACTTC. Translating gives CASRLVGRGKKETQYF. Drawing the rest from reference TRBV13 and TRBJ2-5, the complete variable domain is AAGVIQSPRHLIKEKRETATLKCYPIPRHDTVYWYQQGPGQDPQFLISFYEKMQSDKGSIPDRFSAQQFSDYHSELNMSSLELGDSALYFCASRLVGRGKKETQYFGPGTRLLVL.

The V call is TRBV7-2, the J call TRBJ2-5; the match to TRBD2 covers 7 bases. Germline V CDR1 and CDR2: SGHTA, FQGNSA. After removal of 0 bases from V and 2 bases from J, the junction contained 3 bases not matched to a gene. This CDR3 spans 15 amino acids. The CDR3 here is CASSLAGGWQETQYF. The CDR3 DNA follows: TGTGCCAGCAGCTTAGCGGGGGGGTGGCAAGAGACCCAGTACTTC. The full variable domain, with the rest looked up from reference TRBV7-2 and TRBJ2-5, is GAGVSQSPSNKVTEKGKDVELRCDPISGHTALYWYRQSLGQGLEFLIYFQGNSAPDKSGLPSDRFSAERTGGSVSTLTIQRTQQEDSAVYLCASSLAGGWQETQYFGPGTRLLVL.

The chain couples TRBV6-1 to TRBJ2-4; D is perhaps TRBD1 (7 bases). Trimming removed 2 bases from V and 9 bases from J, with 17 bases in between. CDR3 length: 15 residues. Germline-derived CDR1 and CDR2 are MNHNS and SASEGT. The CDR3: CASSELQGGSIIQYF. The CDR3 DNA is TGTGCCAGCAGTGAACTCCAGGGGGGATCGATCATTCAGTACTTC.

The chain joins TRBV27 to TRBJ2-2, with 13 bases lining up with TRBD2. V lost 2 bases and J lost 5; bases outside the gene matches: 5. The germline CDR1 and CDR2 sequences are MNHEY and SMNVEV (reference sequence). The CDR3 is made up of 17 amino acids. The CDR3 sequence is CASSLPGLAGQTGELFF. In DNA form, the CDR3 reads TGTGCCAGCAGTTTACCGGGACTAGCGGGGCAAACCGGGGAGCTGTTTTTT.

The rearrangement links TRBV6-1 to TRBJ1-1; possibly TRBD1 for D (5 bases). The CDR3 runs 15 residues. Deletions cut 8 bases from V and 3 bases from J, with 19 bases between. Germline assignment: CDR1 MNHNS and CDR2 SASEGT. CDR3 amino acids: CASGRETAADTEAFF. CDR3 sequence (DNA): TGTGCCAGCGGGCGGGAGACAGCGGCGGACACTGAAGCTTTCTTT.

This clone was found a few times. The gene calls are TRBV5-1 and TRBJ1-2; 8 bases are shared with TRBD1. V shed 4 bases, J shed 8 bases, and the junction held 10 bases outside the gene matches. The CDR3 has 14 amino acids. From germline, CDR1 is SGHRS and CDR2 YFSETQ. Here the CDR3 reads CASSAMADRGGYTF. The CDR3 nucleotides read TGCGCCAGCAGCGCAATGGCCGACAGGGGAGGCTACACCTTC.

The rearrangement uses TRBV27 and TRBJ1-5; D ambiguous. CDR1 and CDR2 from the germline V gene are MNHEY and SMNVEV (reference sequence). Trimming removed 2 bases from V and 2 bases from J, with 10 bases in between. The CDR3 spans 15 residues. CDR3 amino acids: CASSLEGVGNQPQHF. In DNA form, the CDR3 reads TGTGCCAGCAGTTTAGAGGGAGTGGGCAATCAGCCCCAGCATTTT.

The gene calls are TRBV5-1 and TRBJ2-7; TRBD1 matches at 9 bases. This CDR3 has 15 amino acids. Germline values: CDR1 SGHRS, CDR2 YFSETQ. Unmatched junction bases numbered 7, after V lost 4 bases and J lost 2 bases. Written as DNA, the CDR3 is TGCGCCAGCAGCCACACCGGGACAGGGCCCTACGAGCAGTACTTC. Translating it yields CASSHTGTGPYEQYF.

V and J are TRBV5-4 and TRBJ2-5, with 8 bases fitting TRBD2. Germline trimming cut 0 bases from V and 5 bases from J; bases unmatched to any gene: 9. The length of the CDR3 is 16 residues. In germline, CDR1 is SGHNT, CDR2 YYREEE (reference sequence). CDR3 residues: CASSLDGGVYRETQYF. The CDR3 region has the DNA TGTGCCAGCAGCTTGGACGGGGGGGTTTACCGGGAGACCCAGTACTTC.

This chain uses TRBV5-6 with TRBJ2-5, with 10 bases aligning to TRBD1. Germline V lookup: CDR1 SGHDT, CDR2 YYEEEE. The CDR3 sequence is 16 residues long. J was trimmed by 5 bases and V by 4 bases; bases with no gene match: 11. The CDR3 bases are TGTGCCAGCAGCCCCGGGGGACAGGGGCTTCCTGAGACCCAGTACTTC. This translates into CASSPGGQGLPETQYF.

This clone has only a few counts. V and J are TRBV7-2 and TRBJ1-1; D gene uncertain. The CDR3 extends over 13 amino acids. The germline V gene encodes CDR1 SGHTA and CDR2 FQGNSA. V was pared by 0 bases and J by 2 bases, with 4 bases between. CDR3 DNA: TGTGCCAGCAGCTTAGCGAGAAACACTGAAGCTTTCTTT. Its translation is CASSLARNTEAFF.

The chain carries TRBV6-1 and TRBJ2-3; a weak D match, TRBD2 (7 bases). CDR1 is MNHNS and CDR2 is SASEGT in the germline V gene. The V end was cut by 3 bases, the J end by 3 bases, with 19 bases between. This CDR3 is built from 17 residues. The CDR3 reads CASSEFPAGARTDTQYF. For the CDR3, the DNA is TGTGCCAGCAGTGAGTTTCCGGCGGGGGCCCGAACAGATACGCAGTATTTT.

V is TRBV5-6 and J is TRBJ1-6; 8 bases fit TRBD1. The CDR3 runs to 14 residues. The V gene end was trimmed by 4 bases and the J gene end by 7 bases; junction bases not matched to a gene: 4. Germline lookup yields CDR1 SGHDT and CDR2 YYEEEE. The CDR3 DNA follows: TGTGCCAGCAGCAGACGACAGGGGAATTCACCCCTCCACTTT. Protein product: CASSRRQGNSPLHF.

The chain carries TRBV11-2 and TRBJ1-3; D remains ambiguous. Trimming took off 0 bases at V and 7 bases at J, with 7 bases between the two ends. The CDR3 spans 13 residues. Germline V gene sequence: CDR1 SGHAT, CDR2 FQNNGV. The CDR3 nucleotides are TGTGCCAGCAGCTTAGAAGCACCGAACACCATATATTTT. Amino acids: CASSLEAPNTIYF.

This chain uses TRBV29-1 with TRBJ2-2; 7 positions match TRBD1. The CDR3 length is 15 residues. Germline loops: CDR1 SQVTM, CDR2 ANQGSEA. The V segment lost 2 bases and the J segment 5 bases; nucleotides outside the gene matches: 8. CDR3 bases: TGCAGCGTTGAAACTCTCCCGGACAGGACCGGGGAGCTGTTTTTT. This encodes CSVETLPDRTGELFF.

Written as DNA, the CDR3 is TGTGCCAGCAGCACAGGGGGCGCGGACACCGGGGAGCTGTTTTTT. As protein: CASSTGGADTGELFF. The rearrangement uses TRBV6-6 and TRBJ2-2; TRBD1 aligns across 9 bases. V lost 6 bases and J lost 3; bases outside the gene matches: 5. Germline CDR1 and CDR2: MNHNY and SVGAGI (reference sequence). The CDR3 consists of 15 residues.

A remark on this clone: At one of its ends the junction is not consistent with the germline gene, which may arise from a read error. This sequence joins TRBV7-2 and TRBJ2-7, with TRBD2 matching over 15 bases. The CDR3 contains 12 residues. Germline V gives CDR1 SGHTA, CDR2 FQGNSA. The CDR3: CASSMGLAGGFF. The CDR3 DNA is TGTGCCAGCAGCATGGGACTAGCGGGGGGTTTCTTC.

The rearrangement uses TRBV4-3 and TRBJ2-7; 7 bases are a match to TRBD1. Germline CDR1 and CDR2: LGHNA and YSLEER. V was clipped by 5 bases and J by 2 bases; unmatched bases: 12. This CDR3 spans 16 amino acids. In DNA form, the CDR3 reads TGCGCCAGCAGCTCCCGCCCGGGGACAGAGACCTACGAGCAGTACTTC. Translation: CASSSRPGTETYEQYF.

The rearrangement links TRBV7-9 to TRBJ2-5; no clear D. The CDR3 is 13 amino acids. CDR1 is SEHNR, CDR2 FQNEAQ, per germline (reference sequence). V gave up 3 bases and J gave up 3 bases, with 8 bases separating them. The CDR3 nucleotides are TGTGCCAGCAGCTTCTACAGCAAAGAGACCCAGTACTTC. It encodes CASSFYSKETQYF.

This clone has just a few counts. CDR3: CASSRQRIYNSPLHF. Here the CDR3 DNA reads TGTGCCAGCAGCCGACAGCGAATCTATAATTCACCCCTCCACTTT. This sequence joins TRBV14 and TRBJ1-6, with a possible D match to TRBD1 (5 bases). The CDR3 extends over 15 amino acids. V was clipped by 4 bases and J by 3 bases, with 10 bases between them. In germline, CDR1 is SGHDN, CDR2 FVKESK.

This chain links TRBV7-6 with TRBJ1-5, with 8 bases identical to TRBD1. The CDR3 totals 17 residues. V lost 3 bases to trimming and J lost 7 bases; unmatched junction nucleotides: 14. The V gene's germline CDR1 is SGHVS and CDR2 FNYEAQ. The CDR3 DNA reads TGTGCCAGCAGCTTGCTTCTAAGTTCAGGGGGCTCCCAGCCCCAGCATTTT. Encoded protein: CASSLLLSSGGSQPQHF.

This clone has just a few counts. The chain employs TRBV6-6 and TRBJ1-2, with TRBD1 matching over 7 bases. CDR1 and CDR2 from the germline V gene are MNHNY and SVGAGI (reference sequence). The V gene end was trimmed by 7 bases and the J gene end by 4 bases; junction bases not matched to a gene: 6. The CDR3 runs to 13 residues. The CDR3 sequence: CASTRGDSYGYTF. The CDR3 bases are TGTGCCAGCACCAGAGGGGACAGCTATGGCTACACCTTC.